This note documents a single T cell receptor (beta chain) sequence. No antigen is known for it. These data belong to a study of T cell clonotyping in hematopoietic cell transplantation. Study-wide points: After transplant, recipient diversity fell while pathologically expanded clonotypes grew through day 180. At the given depth, recipient repertoires were over 95% de novo clonotypes. CD4 and CD8 repertoire contributions could not be separated without sorting.

Recipients were bled about 28 days pretransplant and at posttransplant days 30, 100, 180. CDR1 MNHEY and CDR2 SMNVEV come from the germline V gene (reference sequence). V was cut by 5 bases and J by 3 bases, with 11 bases left in between. This CDR3 has 13 amino acids. Repertoires were generated with immunoSEQ multiplex PCR, while TCRdb's copy carries only in-frame clones and drops some. Of 8,500 to 14,000 clones in the sample, 89% were seen once. Sequencing was performed on PBMCs, taken 100 days after allogeneic stem cell transplant. This receptor was taken from a female patient in her 60s who had an allogeneic stem cell transplant from an unrelated donor, so the T cells may come from the graft donor. Some clones in this sample may be carry-over from other donors' samples. The V and J genes are TRBV27 and TRBJ2-7, with D perhaps matching TRBD1 (6 bases). As DNA, the CDR3 is TGTGCCAGCAGTCCCGGGACACTCTACGAGCAGTACTTC. The encoded protein is CASSPGTLYEQYF.